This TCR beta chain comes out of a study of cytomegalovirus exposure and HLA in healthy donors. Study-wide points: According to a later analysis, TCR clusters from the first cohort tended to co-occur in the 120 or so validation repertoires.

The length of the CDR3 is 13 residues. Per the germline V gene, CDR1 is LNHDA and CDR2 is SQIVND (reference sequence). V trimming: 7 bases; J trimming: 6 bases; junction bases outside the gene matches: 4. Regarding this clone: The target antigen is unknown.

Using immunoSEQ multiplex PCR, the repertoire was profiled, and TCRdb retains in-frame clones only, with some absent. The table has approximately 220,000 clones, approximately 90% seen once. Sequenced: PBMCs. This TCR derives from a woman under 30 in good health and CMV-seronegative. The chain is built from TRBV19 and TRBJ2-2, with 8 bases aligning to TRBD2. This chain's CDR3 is CASTSLAAGELFF. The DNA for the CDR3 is TGTGCCAGTACCTCACTAGCGGCCGGGGAGCTGTTTTTT.